This T cell receptor beta chain was obtained from a study of blood T cell repertoires in COVID-19. Germline V lookup: CDR1 SGHTA, CDR2 FQGTGA. This CDR3 contains 15 residues. With V trimmed by 6 bases and J by 4 bases, 9 bases remained unmatched. This clone was recorded a few times. Only in-frame clones appear in the TCRdb table, and some are missing; sequencing was by immunoSEQ multiplex PCR. The table has 90,000 to 120,000 clones, about three quarters seen once; the top ten hold approximately 4.5%. The receptor comes from a man aged 65 to 85 with acute or convalescent COVID-19. The sample was peripheral blood. The chain has TRBV7-3 and TRBJ2-7, with 10 positions matching TRBD1. CDR3 sequence (DNA): TGTGCCAGCAGGTCTCCGGGACAGGGGAAATACGAGCAGTACTTC. Its translation: CASRSPGQGKYEQYF.